One sample yielded the 24 T cell receptor beta chains listed below, sequenced in a study of T cells in Graves' hyperthyroidism and ophthalmopathy. It was RNA transcripts that yielded the amplified TCR beta CDR3 regions. HTBI primers drove first-round RT-PCR of the TCR CDR3. Using its own MiXCR run on the multiplex PCR reads, TCRdb lists one record per CDR3 protein. In the table there are about 720,000 distinct CDR3 sequences, 16% of which are singletons. The sequenced material came from blood. These receptors all stem from a man in his late teens or twenties with Graves' hyperthyroidism.

At least ten counts were recorded for this clonotype. The gene calls are TRBV20-1 and TRBJ2-5; 9 nucleotides line up with TRBD2. The ends lost 3 bases at V and 0 bases at J; junction bases unmatched: 2. The CDR3 consists of 14 residues. CDR1 and CDR2 from the germline V gene are DFQATT and SNEGSKA (reference sequence). The CDR3 sequence: CSASLAGNQETQYF. The CDR3 region has the DNA TGCAGTGCTAGTCTAGCGGGAAACCAAGAGACCCAGTACTTC.

This chain joins TRBV28 and TRBJ1-1, with a weak D call TRBD1 (5 bases). CDR3 length: 16 amino acids. CDR1 is MDHEN and CDR2 is SYDVKM in the germline V gene. V lost 1 base to trimming and J lost 6 bases, with 18 bases between them. CDR3 nucleotide sequence: TGTGCCAGCAGTTTATCCCCTGGGGCCCCTAGGGCTGAAGCTTTCTTT. This codes for CASSLSPGAPRAEAFF.

This clonotype was detected many times. The genes are TRBV6-7 and TRBJ1-1; D gene uncertain. TRBV6-7 is noted as an ORF with a role that remains uncertain. The CDR3 consists of 15 residues. Trimming pared 2 bases from V and 4 bases from J, leaving 14 bases between. The CDR3 loop reads CASSYLRRSFTEAFF. DNA of the CDR3: TGTGCCAGCAGTTACCTACGCAGGTCTTTCACTGAAGCTTTCTTT.

Turning to this clonotype: A read error may produce the germline difference seen at one junction end. This chain connects TRBV18 to TRBJ1-1; D not certain. CDR3 length: 11 amino acids. Germline V gene data show CDR1 as KGHSH and CDR2 as LQKENI. The CDR3 is CASSHLTEAFF. The CDR3 DNA reads TGCGCCAGCTCCCATCTCACCGAAGCTTTCTTT.

This chain uses TRBV27 with TRBJ2-7, with 11 bases identical to TRBD2. Germline CDR1 reads MNHEY; CDR2 reads SMNVEV (reference sequence). The CDR3 extends over 15 amino acids. With V trimmed by 6 bases and J by 2 bases, 6 bases remained unmatched. The chain's CDR3 is CASRDRLAGPYEQYF. CDR3 in DNA: TGTGCCAGCAGGGACCGACTAGCGGGACCCTACGAGCAGTACTTC.

V gene TRBV11-2 combines with J gene TRBJ2-2, with D possibly being TRBD1 (5 bases). Germline CDR1 SGHAT, CDR2 FQNNGV. The CDR3 is made up of 16 amino acids. Trimming stripped 5 bases from V and 2 bases from J, with 15 bases between. The CDR3 protein is CASSPYHRRNTGELFF. As DNA, the CDR3 is TGTGCCAGCAGCCCCTATCACAGGAGAAACACCGGGGAGCTGTTTTTT.

This clonotype was detected ten times or more. This CDR3 reads CASSPQRVQETQYF. As DNA, the CDR3 is TGTGCCAGCAGCCCACAGCGGGTACAAGAGACCCAGTACTTC. The chain has TRBV7-8 and TRBJ2-5; D might be TRBD2 (6 bases). V lost 5 bases, J lost 2 bases, and 12 bases lay in between. This CDR3 spans 14 amino acids. The V gene's germline CDR1 is SGHVS and CDR2 FQNEAQ.

This clonotype was recorded many times. The chain has TRBV10-3 and TRBJ2-3; no definite D call. Between the trimmed V and J ends, which lost 2 bases and 0 bases, there was a span of 9 bases. Germline CDR1 ENHRY, CDR2 SYGVKD. CDR3 length: 15 residues. The CDR3 protein is CAISEETYSTDTQYF. The CDR3 DNA reads as TGTGCCATCAGTGAGGAGACTTATAGCACAGATACGCAGTATTTT.

At least ten counts were recorded for this clonotype. V gene TRBV6-7 combines with J gene TRBJ1-1, with TRBD1 matching over 7 bases. Being an ORF, TRBV6-7 has a function that is uncertain. The CDR3 contains 11 residues. Losses at the gene ends were 6 bases for V and 5 bases for J; bases not matched to a gene: 0. The CDR3: CASRDRTEAFF. The CDR3 nucleotides read TGTGCCAGCAGGGACAGGACTGAAGCTTTCTTT.

Remarks on this clonotype: At one end the junction does not follow the germline gene, possibly because of a read error. V and J are TRBV19 and TRBJ1-1; a weak D match, TRBD1 (5 bases). The length of the CDR3 is 14 residues. Germline CDR1 LNHDA, CDR2 SQIVND (reference sequence). CDR3 region: CTSTRTSENTEAFF. The DNA for the CDR3 is TGTACCAGTACCAGGACAAGTGAGAACACTGAAGCTTTCTTT.

The chain combines TRBV7-9 with TRBJ2-1; D is unresolved. This CDR3 has 18 amino acids. Germline-derived CDR1 and CDR2 are SEHNR and FQNEAQ (reference sequence). Trimming removed 5 bases at V and 0 bases at J, with 20 bases between. CDR3 coding DNA: TGTGCCAGCAGCCTTAGCCCCTCCGGCGGAAGCTCCTACAATGAGCAGTTCTTC. Protein: CASSLSPSGGSSYNEQFF.

V and J are TRBV2 and TRBJ2-7; D uncertain. Looked up from germline, CDR1 is SNHLY and CDR2 is FYNNEI. The CDR3 totals 12 residues. Trimming stripped 0 bases from V and 6 bases from J, with 6 bases between. The CDR3 DNA reads as TGTGCCAGCAGTGAAGCCTTGGGCGAGCAGTACTTC. Translation gives CASSEALGEQYF.

In its sample, this clonotype was seen many times. The rearrangement joins TRBV6-2 or TRBV6-3 to TRBJ2-1, with a weak D call TRBD2 (6 bases). This CDR3 spans 17 amino acids. From germline, CDR1 is MNHEY and CDR2 SVGEGT. Deletions cut 6 bases from V and 3 bases from J, with 21 bases between. The CDR3 DNA follows: TGTGCCAGCAGCCCGGGGTCGCGGGGCGGCGGCTACAATGAGCAGTTCTTC. Translated, it gives CASSPGSRGGGYNEQFF.

The CDR3 sequence is CSARDILAGGPGYNEQFF. Here the CDR3 DNA reads TGCAGTGCTAGAGATATTCTAGCGGGAGGGCCGGGTTACAATGAGCAGTTCTTC. The rearrangement links TRBV20-1 to TRBJ2-1; 12 bases agree with TRBD2. The CDR3 extends over 18 amino acids. V lost 0 bases, J lost 4 bases, and 10 bases stayed unmatched. Germline CDR1 and CDR2: DFQATT and SNEGSKA (reference sequence).

The chain employs TRBV20-1 and TRBJ2-6; 10 nucleotides align to TRBD1. The CDR3 is 16 residues long. Trimming cost V 5 bases and J 1 base; bases outside gene matches: 5. CDR1 is DFQATT, CDR2 SNEGSKA, per germline (reference sequence). The CDR3 DNA reads TGCAGTGCTCCGACGGACAGGGGGTCTGGGGCCAACGTCCTGACTTTC. Protein sequence: CSAPTDRGSGANVLTF.

The V and J genes are TRBV28 and TRBJ2-1; possible D gene TRBD2, 6 bases. From germline, CDR1 is MDHEN and CDR2 SYDVKM. V shed 1 base and J shed 6 bases, with 13 bases lying between them. The CDR3 has 15 residues. DNA of the CDR3: TGTGCCAGCAGTTTATTGGGACCGGGGGTCAATGAGCAGTTCTTC. It encodes CASSLLGPGVNEQFF.

The chain combines TRBV5-1 with TRBJ2-3, with D perhaps TRBD1 (6 bases). There are 17 residues in the CDR3. Trimming stripped 0 bases from V and 1 base from J, with 15 bases between. Per germline, CDR1 SGHRS and CDR2 YFSETQ. CDR3 protein: CASSLVGLRGGTDTQYF. CDR3 coding DNA: TGCGCCAGCAGCTTGGTTGGTCTCAGGGGTGGCACAGATACGCAGTATTTT.

This clonotype has ten or more counts. V and J are TRBV15 and TRBJ2-7, with 7 bases identical to TRBD2. CDR1 and CDR2 (germline): LNHNV, YYDKDF (reference sequence). With 6 bases clipped from V and 6 bases from J, the junction kept 17 bases outside the gene matches. This CDR3 region has 16 residues. The CDR3 DNA reads TGTGCCACCAGTCTCCGCGGGAGCGGCCCTTTACGCGAGCAGTACTTC. This encodes CATSLRGSGPLREQYF.

This clonotype was seen many times. The chain combines TRBV20-1 with TRBJ1-1; D remains unclear. Germline lookup yields CDR1 DFQATT and CDR2 SNEGSKA (reference sequence). The CDR3 spans 12 residues. Trimming pared 2 bases from V and 2 bases from J, leaving 6 bases between. The CDR3 protein is CSARPLNTEAFF. The CDR3 DNA is TGCAGTGCTAGACCCCTAAACACTGAAGCTTTCTTT.

The sample holds many counts of this clonotype. The DNA of the CDR3 is TGCAGTGCTCCTGGGACAGGGGCTGGTGAAGCTTTCTTT. Its translation: CSAPGTGAGEAFF. The chain combines TRBV20-1 with TRBJ1-1; 10 bases are a match to TRBD1. The CDR3 consists of 13 residues. Looked up from germline, CDR1 is DFQATT and CDR2 is SNEGSKA (reference sequence). Trimming took 5 bases from V and 7 from J; bases not matched to a gene: 7.

The J gene is TRBJ2-2, the V gene TRBV12-3 or TRBV12-4; 10 positions agree with TRBD2. J was trimmed by 1 base and V by 5 bases; bases with no gene match: 7. The CDR3 has 17 residues. Written as DNA, the CDR3 is TGTGCCAGCAGTCAACCCCGGACTAGCGGGAACACCGGGGAGCTGTTTTTT. Protein sequence: CASSQPRTSGNTGELFF.

This clonotype was observed at least ten times. The CDR3 loop is CASSLRGGASYEQYF. The CDR3 DNA sequence: TGTGCCAGCAGTTTACGGGGGGGGGCGTCCTACGAGCAGTACTTC. The chain employs TRBV28 and TRBJ2-7, with 8 nucleotides matching TRBD2. The length of the CDR3 is 15 residues. The trim removed 2 bases at V and 1 base at J, leaving 4 bases unmatched. Germline CDR1 reads MDHEN; CDR2 reads SYDVKM.

This clonotype was counted ten times or more. The V and J genes are TRBV19 and TRBJ2-7, with 9 bases lining up with TRBD2. The CDR3 spans 16 residues. V lost 7 bases and J lost 6; bases outside the gene matches: 16. CDR1 is LNHDA and CDR2 is SQIVND in the germline V gene (reference sequence). CDR3 bases: TGTGCCAGTACCAATGCGGGGGCTAGCGGGATCGGCGAGCAGTACTTC. This sequence encodes CASTNAGASGIGEQYF.

This clonotype was observed many times. The genes are TRBV10-3 and TRBJ2-3; D not certain. V shed 6 bases and J shed 1 base, with 14 bases lying between them. This CDR3 is 15 amino acids long. Germline assignment: CDR1 ENHRY and CDR2 SYGVKD. The CDR3 is CAISTKRVGTDTQYF. CDR3 in DNA: TGTGCCATCAGCACAAAGCGAGTAGGCACAGATACGCAGTATTTT.